The TCR beta chain under discussion was sequenced for a study of control samples from healthy donors and cancer patients. TCRdb's table, derived via immunoSEQ multiplex PCR, lists solely in-frame clones and lacks some. Found here are approximately 50,000 clones, about nine tenths of them singletons; the top ten hold about an eighth. Germline loops: CDR1 SGHRS, CDR2 YFSETQ. Losses at the gene ends were 0 bases for V and 2 bases for J; bases not matched to a gene: 2. The CDR3 has 15 amino acids. The receptor's source is a man aged 55-75 years with head and neck cancer. V and J are TRBV5-1 and TRBJ2-7, with 10 positions matching TRBD2. Sample: PBMCs. The CDR3 protein is CASSLDGTSAYEQYF. The CDR3, as DNA: TGCGCCAGCAGCTTGGATGGGACTAGCGCCTACGAGCAGTACTTC.